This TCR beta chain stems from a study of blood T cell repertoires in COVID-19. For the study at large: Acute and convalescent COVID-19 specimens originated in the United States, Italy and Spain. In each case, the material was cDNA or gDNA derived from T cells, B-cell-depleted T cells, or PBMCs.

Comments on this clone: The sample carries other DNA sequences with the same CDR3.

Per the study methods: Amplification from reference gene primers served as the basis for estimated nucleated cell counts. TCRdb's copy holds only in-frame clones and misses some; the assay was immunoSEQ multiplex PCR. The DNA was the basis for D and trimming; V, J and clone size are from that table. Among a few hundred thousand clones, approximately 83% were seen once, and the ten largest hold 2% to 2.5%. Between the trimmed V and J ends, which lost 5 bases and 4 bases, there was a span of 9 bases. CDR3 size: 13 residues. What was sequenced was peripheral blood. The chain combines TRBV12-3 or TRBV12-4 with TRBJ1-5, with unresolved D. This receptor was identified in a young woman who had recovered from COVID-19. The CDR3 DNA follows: TGTGCCAGCAGTCCCAGCGTGAATCAGCCCCAGCATTTT. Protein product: CASSPSVNQPQHF.